This T cell receptor (beta chain) is from a study of beta chain features in type 1 diabetes. General study findings and limits: Moderately but significantly shorter TCRB CDR3s were found in Type 1 diabetes patients in all four CD4+ subsets. The naive, central memory and Treg TCRB repertoires looked more alike in patients than they did in healthy donors.

Notes on this clone: Antigen: not known.

CDR3 length: 13 amino acids. V shed 6 bases and J shed 9 bases, with 15 bases lying between them. Germline V gives CDR1 KGHSH, CDR2 LQKENI. Expressed TCRB transcripts got sequenced, as all isolated RNA was reverse transcribed. It was found that naive, central memory and regulatory T cell samples averaged around 3.6 million reads. Data came from immunoSEQ multiplex PCR; TCRdb stores just in-frame clones and leaves some out. Among 900,000 or so clones listed, around a sixth were seen once. The clonotype was recovered from a young woman in good health. The chain has TRBV18 and TRBJ2-1; no reliable D call. The sample comprised naive CD4+ T cells from blood. This CDR3 reads CASSKSEGPEQFF. CDR3 nucleotides: TGTGCCAGCTCCAAAAGTGAAGGGCCTGAGCAGTTCTTC.